Below, 14 T cell receptor beta chains from the same sample are listed, as sequenced in a study of T cell changes during pregnancy in multiple sclerosis. The assay was immunoSEQ multiplex PCR, and TCRdb's table has in-frame clones only and misses some. This sample has tens of thousands of clones, with 92% found just once. The material sequenced was peripheral blood, taken in the first trimester of pregnancy. Receptors originate from a female donor with multiple sclerosis, enrolled in a pregnancy study.

The chain uses TRBV15 and TRBJ2-4; D not resolved. The germline V gene has CDR1 LNHNV and CDR2 YYDKDF (reference sequence). V was trimmed by 0 bases and J by 2 bases, leaving 14 bases between them. This CDR3 comprises 17 residues. The CDR3 sequence is CATSRDLPQSTKNIQYF. The DNA of the CDR3 is TGTGCCACCAGCAGAGATCTTCCGCAGTCAACCAAAAACATTCAGTACTTC.

V gene TRBV2 combines with J gene TRBJ2-7; 10 bases agree with TRBD2. CDR3 length equals 13 residues. CDR1 and CDR2 from the germline V gene are SNHLY and FYNNEI. V lost 7 bases, J lost 6 bases, and 6 bases stayed unmatched. CDR3 bases: TGTGCCAGCAAAGCGGGGGGGCCGGGCGAGCAGTACTTC. This encodes CASKAGGPGEQYF.

The chain is built from TRBV4-2 and TRBJ2-1; 10 positions agree with TRBD2. The length of the CDR3 is 16 residues. V gave up 1 base and J gave up 7 bases; unmatched junction bases: 7. The germline V gene encodes CDR1 LGHNA and CDR2 YNFKEQ. Here the CDR3 reads CASSQAFKTSGNEQFF. CDR3 nucleotides: TGTGCCAGCAGCCAAGCTTTCAAGACTAGCGGGAATGAGCAGTTCTTC.

The count of this clone is one. The chain couples TRBV19 to TRBJ2-3, with TRBD2 matching over 10 bases. This CDR3 has 18 amino acids. In germline, CDR1 is LNHDA, CDR2 SQIVND (reference sequence). After removal of 8 bases from V and 2 bases from J, the junction contained 16 bases not matched to a gene. CDR3 loop: CASSFPRTSGPSTDTQYF. CDR3 nucleotides: TGTGCCAGTTCCTTCCCCCGGACTAGCGGCCCTTCCACAGATACGCAGTATTTT.

V and J are TRBV5-5 and TRBJ1-5, with D unclear. V shed 0 bases and J shed 6 bases, with 19 bases lying between them. Germline V gene lookup returns CDR1 SGHKS and CDR2 YYEKEE (reference sequence). The CDR3 is 17 residues long. The CDR3 coding sequence is TGTGCCAGCAGCTTGGGGGAAGGAGGGCCCAATAGTCAGCCCCAGCATTTT. This codes for CASSLGEGGPNSQPQHF.

A single count supports this clone. The chain uses TRBV29-1 and TRBJ2-1, with 9 positions matching TRBD1. After removal of 6 bases from V and 9 bases from J, the junction contained 3 bases not matched to a gene. CDR3 length: 11 residues. Germline CDR1 is SQVTM and CDR2 is ANQGSEA. This CDR3 is CSVQGAGEQFF. The CDR3 nucleotides are TGCAGCGTACAGGGGGCTGGTGAGCAGTTCTTC.

J is TRBJ1-1 and V is TRBV6-5; D is perhaps TRBD1 (6 bases). Trimming cost V 0 bases and J 7 bases, with 12 bases left between them. This CDR3 comprises 14 residues. CDR1 MNHEY and CDR2 SVGAGI come from the germline V gene. Written as DNA, the CDR3 is TGTGCCAGCAGTTACTCGCCAGGGGCGAATGAAGCTTTCTTT. It translates to CASSYSPGANEAFF.

The chain uses TRBV7-6 and TRBJ2-1; TRBD2 is a possible D gene (6 bases). The CDR3 covers 12 residues. The V and J ends lost 1 base and 10 bases respectively, with 8 bases between them. The germline gives CDR1 SGHVS, CDR2 FNYEAQ. CDR3 DNA: TGTGCCAGCAGCTTAGTACGGGGGGAGCAGTTCTTC. It translates to CASSLVRGEQFF.

Of note for this clone: A read error may be the cause here, since a much bigger clone is one base away. The chain is built from TRBV14 and TRBJ2-3; the match to TRBD1 covers 10 bases. Trimming cost V 6 bases and J 3 bases; bases outside gene matches: 0. The germline gives CDR1 SGHDN, CDR2 FVKESK. The CDR3 has 13 residues. CDR3 residues: CASRDRGTDTQYF. For the CDR3, the DNA is TGTGCCAGCAGGGACAGGGGGACAGATACGCAGTATTTT.

This chain joins TRBV7-2 and TRBJ2-3, with 14 bases matching TRBD2. J was trimmed by 2 bases and V by 4 bases; bases with no gene match: 5. The CDR3 is 17 amino acids. Per germline, CDR1 SGHTA and CDR2 FQGNSA. The DNA for the CDR3 is TGTGCCAGCAGCTCATCGGGACTAGCGGGAGCCACAGATACGCAGTATTTT. Amino acids: CASSSSGLAGATDTQYF.

This chain links TRBV7-6 with TRBJ2-1; TRBD2 aligns across 11 bases. The ends lost 5 bases at V and 5 bases at J; junction bases unmatched: 17. The germline V gene has CDR1 SGHVS and CDR2 FNYEAQ. This CDR3 has 19 residues. CDR3 in DNA: TGTGCCAGCAGCGCCTCTAGCGGGAGGACAATCAGGCGGGACAATGAGCAGTTCTTC. Translating it yields CASSASSGRTIRRDNEQFF.

This chain uses TRBV6-1 with TRBJ2-7, with D maybe TRBD2 (5 bases). The ends were cut back, 0 bases at V and 2 bases at J, with 11 bases in the middle. The CDR3 has 15 residues. Germline V gene lookup returns CDR1 MNHNS and CDR2 SASEGT. Written as DNA, the CDR3 is TGTGCCAGCAGTGAAGCGGAGGCTGCGGCCTACGAGCAGTACTTC. Translation gives CASSEAEAAAYEQYF.

The CDR3 DNA reads TGTGCCAGCAGTTGGACTAGCGGGAGGGCCACAGATACGCAGTATTTT. It specifies CASSWTSGRATDTQYF. The rearrangement uses TRBV6-6 and TRBJ2-3, with 15 bases fitting TRBD2. CDR1 MNHNY and CDR2 SVGAGI come from the germline V gene (reference sequence). Unmatched junction bases numbered 1, after V lost 4 bases and J lost 2 bases. The CDR3 length is 16 residues.

The rearrangement uses TRBV18 and TRBJ2-3, with 9 bases matching TRBD2. V dropped 5 bases and J dropped 4; count of bases not matched to a gene: 7. This CDR3 region has 15 residues. From germline, CDR1 is KGHSH and CDR2 LQKENI. The CDR3 sequence: CASSAGTSRSDTQYF. The CDR3 nucleotides read TGTGCCAGCTCAGCCGGGACTAGCAGGTCAGATACGCAGTATTTT.